This T cell receptor (beta chain) was captured by sequencing in a study of T cell clonotyping in hematopoietic cell transplantation (dated by TCRdb to about 2021). General notes on the study: In the study, around 130 blood samples were gathered from over 30 consecutive transplant recipients and their related donors. Recruitment of patients ran from 2015 to early 2017, and follow-up continued until late 2020 or until death.

From a lookup of the germline V gene (reference sequence), CDR1 and CDR2 are SGHNT and YYREEE. The CDR3 sequence holds 11 residues, the cysteine and phenylalanine included. The sequence is cut down to CDR3 DNA, 33 bases in frame from base 1. V loses 4 bases, J loses 8 bases, and the germline ends lie 9 bases apart. With the immunoSEQ assay, which is a bias-controlled multiplex PCR relying on V- and J-specific primers, TCR beta CDR3 regions were amplified from genomic DNA. In a second PCR step, a proprietary barcode and Illumina adapter sequences were attached to the CDR3 amplicons. An Illumina MiSeq instrument was used to sequence the CDR3 libraries. Turning to the authors' computational methods: immunoSEQ Analyzer 3.0 was used for export and quality control, with R Bioconductor and Immunarch used for downstream analyses. Only productive rearrangements in the normalized downsampled data set were used to calculate repertoire metrics. Pathologically expanded clonotypes were defined as those larger than 5 templates in the normalized cohort. Repertoire diversity was measured with the Inverse Simpson Index. The non-normalized data set was used for CMV-specificity analyses so that all clonotypes could be captured. Imported from immuneACCESS, the table was reduced by TCRdb to in-frame sequences with V and J called. These copies leave out some clones; in studies compared against another copy, an unresolved V gene accounts for under half, and the cause of the remainder is not known. Clonal size and the V and J genes are those of that table, whereas D and trimming came from the DNA. The sample records tens of thousands of clones, around 94% of which are singletons. The ten biggest clones cover roughly 0.82% of the sample.

Beyond this particular receptor, the publication reports: Only a small fraction of recipient repertoires overlapped donor repertoires, with over 97% appearing de novo at the given depth. The sample size was limited, and because cells were not sorted, the contributions of CD4 and CD8 repertoires could not be separated. Recipient TCR diversity fell after transplant, with pathologically expanded clonotypes rising progressively from day 30 to day 180. Broader TCR repertoire diversity after transplant was predicted by Inverse Simpson Index values from donors and from recipients before transplant.

Related transplant donors provided blood samples for TCR beta sequencing. Nuclei Lysis Solution was used to extract genomic DNA from fresh or cryopreserved unfractionated peripheral blood mononuclear cells. Comments on this clone: Its target antigen remains unknown. Base quality data are lacking; no much larger clone is found one base away.

The TCR sequence derives from a woman in her fifties or sixties in good health. Some clones in this sample may be carry-over from other donors' samples. The sequencing sample was made of peripheral blood mononuclear cells. Recombination linked TRBV5-4 to TRBJ1-1; matching of 6 bases hints at TRBD1 as the D gene. The DNA is TGTGCCAGCAGCCTCGGACAGGAAGCTTTCTTT. Translated, this gives CASSLGQEAFF.